The 9 T cell receptor beta chains listed next were all sequenced from one sample in a study of blood T cells in healthy people across ages. A second PCR, run for roughly 7 to 11 cycles, used a sample-barcoded 5' primer plus a J-beta primer mix. MiXCR, applied by TCRdb to the 5' RACE reads, yields one record per CDR3 protein. This sample has more than 900,000 distinct CDR3 sequences, with 20% to 25% found just once. These records were also assigned to another study, of T cells of mothers and their children.

Input material: blood. Receptors were obtained from a girl aged 2-10 years in good health.

This clonotype was observed a few times. The chain combines TRBV19 with TRBJ1-1; no definite D call. Germline-derived CDR1 and CDR2 are LNHDA and SQIVND (reference sequence). This CDR3 is built from 14 residues. Trimming shortened V by 6 bases and J by 4 bases, and 15 bases separated the two germline ends. The CDR3 sequence: CASSLNPGITEAFF. CDR3 DNA sequence: TGTGCCAGTAGCCTAAACCCCGGGATCACTGAAGCTTTCTTT.

This clonotype was seen only a few times. This sequence joins TRBV6-5 and TRBJ2-7; D is unresolved. Trimming left V 3 bases short and J 3 bases short, with 21 bases between. In germline, CDR1 is MNHEY, CDR2 SVGAGI. This CDR3 spans 17 amino acids. The CDR3 loop reads CASSYRPPDAVGYEQYF. In DNA, the CDR3 is TGTGCCAGCAGTTATCGTCCGCCCGACGCTGTGGGCTACGAGCAGTACTTC.

V gene TRBV29-1 combines with J gene TRBJ2-5, with unresolved D. Germline CDR1 SQVTM, CDR2 ANQGSEA. Trimming cost V 3 bases and J 5 bases, with 13 bases left between them. The CDR3 contains 13 residues. CDR3 nucleotide sequence: TGCAGCGTTGACTTCGCCCCCGAGGAGACCCAGTACTTC. Its translation is CSVDFAPEETQYF. The full variable domain, completed using reference TRBV29-1 and TRBJ2-5, is SAVISQKPSRDICQRGTSLTIQCQVDSQVTMMFWYRQQPGQSLTLIATANQGSEATYESGFVIDKFPISRPNLTFSTLTVSNMSPEDSSIYLCSVDFAPEETQYFGPGTRLLVL.

V and J are TRBV7-9 and TRBJ2-3; TRBD1 might be the D (6 bases). The CDR3 contains 16 residues. Germline assignment: CDR1 SEHNR and CDR2 FQNEAQ (reference sequence). V lost 3 bases to trimming and J lost 2 bases, with 15 bases between them. The CDR3 region has the DNA TGTGCCAGCAGCTTCTGGACAGCCATTACCACAGATACGCAGTATTTT. Translation: CASSFWTAITTDTQYF.

The rearrangement links TRBV7-3 to TRBJ2-1, with D perhaps TRBD1 (5 bases). Germline CDR1 reads SGHTA; CDR2 reads FQGTGA. The CDR3 sequence is 13 residues long. V lost 1 base, J lost 7 bases, and 8 bases lay in between. The CDR3: CASSLIKGNEQFF. Here the CDR3 DNA reads TGTGCCAGCAGCTTAATAAAGGGGAATGAGCAGTTCTTC.

There are a few counts of this clonotype. The V gene is TRBV5-1, the J gene TRBJ2-5; TRBD2 matches at 13 bases. CDR1 is SGHRS and CDR2 is YFSETQ in the germline V gene. The CDR3 is 16 residues long. With V trimmed by 4 bases and J by 5 bases, 8 bases remained unmatched. CDR3 nucleotide sequence: TGCGCCAGCAGCCGACAGACTAGCGGGAGGTTCGAGACCCAGTACTTC. This encodes CASSRQTSGRFETQYF. The complete variable domain, with remaining parts taken from reference TRBV5-1 and TRBJ2-5, reads KAGVTQTPRYLIKTRGQQVTLSCSPISGHRSVSWYQQTPGQGLQFLFEYFSETQRNKGNFPGRFSGRQFSNSRSEMNVSTLELGDSALYLCASSRQTSGRFETQYFGPGTRLLVL.

The chain links TRBV12-3 or TRBV12-4 to TRBJ2-1; 8 bases are a match to TRBD2. The ends lost 7 bases at V and 5 bases at J; junction bases unmatched: 10. The CDR3 length is 15 residues. The CDR3 protein is CASKEGVAGNNEQFF. CDR3 sequence (DNA): TGTGCCAGCAAAGAAGGGGTAGCGGGAAACAATGAGCAGTTCTTC.

This clonotype was picked up a small number of times. A junction boundary mismatches the germline segment, possibly from a read error. The rearrangement links TRBV20-1 to TRBJ2-3; 9 bases match TRBD1. Germline V CDR1 and CDR2: DFQATT, SNEGSKA (reference sequence). This CDR3 has 15 amino acids. CDR3 bases: TGCAGTGCTGGAGAAACAGGGGGCGCCGCAGATACGCAGTATTTT. This encodes CSAGETGGAADTQYF.

This clonotype was picked up one time. The chain recombines TRBV12-3 or TRBV12-4 with TRBJ2-5, with 7 nucleotides matching TRBD1. The tail of the sequence fits TRBJ2-7 better, so the J call may be wrong. The CDR3 loop spans 14 amino acids. The CDR3: CASSARDSNYEQYF. Here the CDR3 DNA reads TGTGCCAGCAGTGCCCGGGACAGTAACTACGAGCAGTACTTC.